The TCR beta chain under discussion was sequenced for a study of spatial heterogeneity in lung cancer. The overall study: Alpha-chain sequences were consistently detected less often than beta-chain sequences. The study observed each unique TCR and UMI combination more than ten times on average in raw reads.

One entry per CDR3 protein, called by TCRdb with MiXCR from the 5' RACE reads. The sample includes under 40,000 distinct CDR3 sequences, around 5.2% of them seen just once. Regarding time point: sample taken at primary tumor resection. Tumor, nontumor lung or frozen PBMC supplied whole RNA, sequenced without sorting. CDR3 length: 17 amino acids. The germline gives CDR1 SEHNR, CDR2 FQNEAQ (reference sequence). The V segment lost 4 bases and the J segment 3 bases; nucleotides outside the gene matches: 9. This receptor was obtained from a female donor with early-stage non-small cell lung cancer. Sequenced here: PBMCs, sampled at surgery. The chain couples TRBV7-9 to TRBJ2-5; 12 bases agree with TRBD2. In DNA, the CDR3 is TGTGCCAGCAGCTCCGCTACGACTAGCGGGGGCGAAGAGACCCAGTACTTC. Its translation: CASSSATTSGGEETQYF.